The 16 T cell receptor beta chains reported below all come from one sample, sequenced in a study of T cells in Graves' hyperthyroidism and ophthalmopathy. Regions amplified from RNA transcripts were the TCR beta CDR3 regions. In the first-round RT-PCR of the TCR CDR3, the HTBI primer set was used. TCRdb passed the multiplex PCR reads through MiXCR, listing each CDR3 protein once. The table has under 600,000 distinct CDR3 sequences, approximately 15% seen once. The sequenced sample consisted of blood. All receptors come from a woman between 40 and 55 years old with Graves' ophthalmopathy.

This clonotype was seen only a few times. J is TRBJ2-2 and V is TRBV5-1; D could derive from TRBD1 or TRBD2 (5 bases each). The CDR3 loop spans 15 amino acids. V lost 1 base, J lost 5 bases, and 12 bases lay in between. Per germline, CDR1 SGHRS and CDR2 YFSETQ. The CDR3 DNA is TGCGCCAGCAGCTTGATTGGGGGTTTGACCGGGGAGCTGTTTTTT. Its translation is CASSLIGGLTGELFF.

In this sample, this clonotype turned up many times. One end of the junction fails to match germline, which may point to a read error. Written as DNA, the CDR3 is TGTGCCAGCAGCTTATCCGGATCGAATACCGGGGAGCTGTTTTTT. This sequence encodes CASSLSGSNTGELFF. The chain recombines TRBV5-1 with TRBJ2-2, with D uncertain. Per germline, CDR1 SGHRS and CDR2 YFSETQ. The CDR3 is made up of 15 amino acids.

The chain joins TRBV28 to TRBJ2-2; 7 bases are a match to TRBD1. V lost 6 bases, J lost 3 bases, and 7 bases stayed unmatched. Germline V CDR1 and CDR2: MDHEN, SYDVKM. The CDR3 spans 15 residues. DNA for the CDR3: TGTGCCAGCAGCCAATCACAGGGGTACACCGGGGAGCTGTTTTTT. Its translation: CASSQSQGYTGELFF.

The sample holds a few counts of this clonotype. This may be a read error: a much more frequent sequence differs by one nucleotide. The chain combines TRBV3-1 with TRBJ2-3; 9 bases are shared with TRBD2. CDR1 and CDR2 (germline): LGHDT, YNNKEL (reference sequence). The CDR3 length is 17 residues. V was pared by 1 base and J by 4 bases, with 9 bases of the junction left unmatched. The CDR3 DNA sequence: TGTGCCAGCAGCCAAGGGTCGCTAGCGGGACGCCCAGATACGCAGTATTTT. The encoded protein is CASSQGSLAGRPDTQYF.

Worth noting for this clonotype: The junction departs from germline at one end; a sequencing error may be responsible. This sequence joins TRBV2 and TRBJ2-3; D might be TRBD2 (6 bases). Germline V CDR1 and CDR2: SNHLY, FYNNEI. This CDR3 region has 12 residues. CDR3 DNA sequence: TGTGCCAGCAACCCGAGGAGGGATACGCGGTATTTT. Protein sequence: CASNPRRDTRYF.

This clonotype was found many times. V usage is TRBV20-1 and J usage is TRBJ2-3; maybe TRBD2 (5 bases). The CDR3 extends over 13 amino acids. Germline CDR1 is DFQATT and CDR2 is SNEGSKA (reference sequence). The V end lost 6 bases, the J end lost 2 bases, and 12 bases lay between the germline ends. The CDR3 DNA is TGCAGTGCCCCAGCGGTAGTCACAGATACGCAGTATTTT. Translating it yields CSAPAVVTDTQYF.

This clonotype was seen only a few times. The rearrangement links TRBV5-1 to TRBJ2-1, with TRBD1 matching over 9 bases. The CDR3 runs 14 residues. V lost 4 bases to trimming and J lost 6 bases; unmatched junction nucleotides: 5. Looked up from germline, CDR1 is SGHRS and CDR2 is YFSETQ. CDR3 amino acids: CASSPLQGANEQFF. The CDR3 DNA reads TGCGCCAGCAGCCCACTACAGGGGGCCAATGAGCAGTTCTTC.

The J gene is TRBJ2-5, the V gene TRBV20-1, with TRBD2 matching over 10 bases. The ends lost 3 bases at V and 7 bases at J; junction bases unmatched: 11. There are 15 residues in the CDR3. The germline V gene encodes CDR1 DFQATT and CDR2 SNEGSKA (reference sequence). The CDR3 region is CSASSGTSDIGTQYF. The CDR3 DNA sequence: TGCAGTGCTAGCTCCGGGACTAGCGATATTGGGACCCAGTACTTC.

This clonotype has ten or more counts. This chain links TRBV20-1 with TRBJ2-1; the D gene could be TRBD1 or TRBD2 (5 bases each). Between the trimmed V and J ends, which lost 0 bases and 0 bases, there was a span of 12 bases. CDR3 size: 16 residues. The germline V gene has CDR1 DFQATT and CDR2 SNEGSKA (reference sequence). The CDR3, as DNA: TGCAGTGCTAGAGATGTTGGGGGAAGCTCCTACAATGAGCAGTTCTTC. Translation: CSARDVGGSSYNEQFF.

This clonotype was detected a few times. V gene TRBV6-1 combines with J gene TRBJ1-3; D possibly corresponds to TRBD1 (6 bases). This CDR3 has 15 amino acids. In germline, CDR1 is MNHNS, CDR2 SASEGT. Trimming cost V 3 bases and J 4 bases, with 13 bases left between them. The CDR3, as DNA: TGTGCCAGCAGTGACGGGACAAGATCCGGAAACACCATATATTTT. Protein: CASSDGTRSGNTIYF.

The chain combines TRBV5-5 with TRBJ1-1; D uncertain. Germline V gene sequence: CDR1 SGHKS, CDR2 YYEKEE (reference sequence). The CDR3 covers 18 residues. Trimming took 4 bases from V and 5 from J, leaving 27 bases between them. This chain's CDR3 is CASSQMVFLGPPGTEAFF. The CDR3 nucleotides are TGTGCCAGCAGCCAGATGGTGTTCCTCGGGCCCCCCGGGACTGAAGCTTTCTTT.

This clonotype was detected once. The chain is built from TRBV7-9 and TRBJ1-4, with D unresolved. The CDR3 is 12 residues long. V lost 5 bases, J lost 8 bases, and 9 bases lay in between. In germline, CDR1 is SEHNR, CDR2 FQNEAQ (reference sequence). CDR3 DNA sequence: TGTGCCAGCAGCGTTTTAAGAGAAAAACTGTTTTTT. Encoded protein: CASSVLREKLFF. Combining the CDR3 with reference TRBV7-9 and TRBJ1-4 gives the whole variable domain DTGVSQNPRHKITKRGQNVTFRCDPISEHNRLYWYRQTLGQGPEFLTYFQNEAQLEKSRLLSDRFSAERPKGSFSTLEIQRTEQGDSAMYLCASSVLREKLFFGSGTQLSVL.

This clonotype was detected many times. The chain is built from TRBV7-6 and TRBJ2-2, with 9 bases aligning to TRBD2. There are 16 residues in the CDR3. The V and J ends lost 6 bases and 0 bases, in that order; junction bases with no gene match: 5. Germline V CDR1 and CDR2: SGHVS, FNYEAQ. The CDR3 bases are TGTGCCAGCAGTGTGGGCGGGAGGGCGAACACCGGGGAGCTGTTTTTT. Amino acid sequence: CASSVGGRANTGELFF.

The chain couples TRBV2 to TRBJ1-1; D unclear. The CDR3 contains 16 residues. V shed 6 bases and J shed 1 base, with 18 bases lying between them. Germline assignment: CDR1 SNHLY and CDR2 FYNNEI. CDR3 amino acids: CASSKNGGQKNTEAFF. In DNA, the CDR3 is TGTGCCAGCAGCAAAAACGGCGGGCAGAAGAACACTGAAGCTTTCTTT. The full variable domain, rest sourced from reference TRBV2 and TRBJ1-1, is EPEVTQTPSHQVTQMGQEVILRCVPISNHLYFYWYRQILGQKVEFLVSFYNNEISEKSEIFDDQFSVERPDGSNFTLKIRSTKLEDSAMYFCASSKNGGQKNTEAFFGQGTRLTVV.

In its sample, this clonotype was seen many times. This chain links TRBV5-1 with TRBJ2-1; D remains unclear. CDR1 and CDR2 from the germline V gene are SGHRS and YFSETQ. V was clipped by 4 bases and J by 4 bases, with 15 bases between them. This CDR3 comprises 15 residues. For the CDR3, the DNA is TGCGCCAGCAGCCCGGAGTCAAGGGCTTACAATGAGCAGTTCTTC. Amino acid sequence: CASSPESRAYNEQFF.

V usage is TRBV5-1 and J usage is TRBJ2-5; TRBD2 matches at 7 bases. The CDR3 contains 13 residues. Per the germline V gene, CDR1 is SGHRS and CDR2 is YFSETQ. V shed 4 bases and J 5 bases; nucleotides not matched to a gene: 5. The CDR3 region is CASSATSRETQYF. The CDR3 DNA sequence: TGCGCCAGCAGCGCGACTAGCAGGGAGACCCAGTACTTC.